This TCR beta chain was retrieved from a study of CXCR3-negative and CXCR3-positive naive CD8 T cells. Study summary: Every library held about 1.5 +/- 0.3 million TRB reads, and the total came to around 140 million. Points from the study as a whole: Unlike memory cells, which differed, naive CXCR3-negative and CXCR3-positive cells had similar TRBV-TRBJ usage.

UMI-labeled 5' RACE TRB cDNA libraries were prepared from the cells. TCRdb re-called the 5' RACE reads and catalogs CDR3 proteins one per entry, DNA excluded. The table counts 50,000 to 75,000 distinct CDR3 sequences; 3.5% to 5.5% lies in the top ten. CDR1 and CDR2 from the germline V gene are SQVTM and ANQGSEA. The CDR3 has 15 residues. Naive CD8+ T cells displayed a CD45RO-CCR7+CD27+CD95- phenotype. In the case of this clonotype: What it recognizes is unknown.

V is TRBV29-1 and J is TRBJ2-7; TCRdb gives TRBD2 as the D gene, but with no DNA this cannot be confirmed. Sequenced: naive CXCR3- CD8+ T cells from blood. Subset meaning: CD45RO-CCR7+CD27+CD95- naive CD8+ T cells lacking CXCR3 (TNR3-). The receptor was derived from a human donor in good health. Some clones in this sample may be carry-over from other donors' samples. The CDR3 protein is CSVDGVASGVYEQYF.